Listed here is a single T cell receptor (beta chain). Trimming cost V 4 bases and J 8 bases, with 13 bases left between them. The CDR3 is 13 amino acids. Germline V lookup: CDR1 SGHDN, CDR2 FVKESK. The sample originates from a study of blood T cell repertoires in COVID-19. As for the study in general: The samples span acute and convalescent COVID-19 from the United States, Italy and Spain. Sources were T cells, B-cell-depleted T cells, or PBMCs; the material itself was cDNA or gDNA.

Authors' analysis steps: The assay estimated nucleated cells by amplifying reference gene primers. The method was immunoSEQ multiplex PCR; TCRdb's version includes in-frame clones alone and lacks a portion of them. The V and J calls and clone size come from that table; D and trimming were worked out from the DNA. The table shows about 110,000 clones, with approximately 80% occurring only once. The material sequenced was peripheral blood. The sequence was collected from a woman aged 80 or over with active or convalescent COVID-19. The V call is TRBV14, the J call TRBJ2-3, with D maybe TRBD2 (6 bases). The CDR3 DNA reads TGTGCCAGCAGCCTCCCCGGAGGGAGTACGCAGTATTTT. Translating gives CASSLPGGSTQYF.